Listed here are 15 T cell receptor beta chains from one sample, sequenced in a study of cytomegalovirus exposure and HLA in healthy donors. Vbeta (60) and Jbeta (13) primers were used in the PCR. The repertoire was sequenced with immunoSEQ multiplex PCR; TCRdb's copy has only in-frame clones and lacks some. The data hold about 36,000 clones, with around 53% observed a single time. What was sequenced was PBMCs. These receptors were taken from a woman in her forties in good health and CMV-seropositive.

This clone appeared a few times. At one end, the junction sequence differs from germline, possibly due to a read error. V gene TRBV7-9 combines with J gene TRBJ1-1, with 7 bases fitting TRBD1. In germline, CDR1 is SEHNR, CDR2 FQNEAQ (reference sequence). The CDR3 extends over 13 amino acids. The CDR3 bases are TGTGCCAGCAGCGGGACAGAGGAAACTTACGGTATCTTT. This gives the protein CASSGTEETYGIF.

Here the CDR3 DNA reads TGTGCCAGCAGCCTTGGACTTAGCACAGATACGCAGTATTTT. It yields the protein CASSLGLSTDTQYF. The chain employs TRBV11-1 and TRBJ2-3, with D possibly being TRBD2 (5 bases). The CDR3 length is 14 residues. Trimming shortened V by 5 bases and J by 0 bases, and 9 bases separated the two germline ends. CDR1 is SGHAT and CDR2 is FQDESV in the germline V gene (reference sequence).

The rearrangement uses TRBV11-1 and TRBJ1-1; possible D gene TRBD1, 6 bases. Germline CDR1 reads SGHAT; CDR2 reads FQDESV (reference sequence). The CDR3 contains 15 residues. Trimming stripped 3 bases from V and 0 bases from J, with 11 bases between. The DNA for the CDR3 is TGTGCCAGCAGCTTGGCAGGGGCGATGAACACTGAAGCTTTCTTT. This translates into CASSLAGAMNTEAFF.

The gene calls are TRBV9 and TRBJ1-2; a weak D match, TRBD1 (5 bases). Germline loops: CDR1 SGDLS, CDR2 YYNGEE. The CDR3 covers 14 residues. Between the trimmed V and J ends, which lost 0 bases and 7 bases, there was a span of 13 bases. The CDR3 nucleotides read TGTGCCAGCAGCGTAGCTTGGACAACTCCTGGCTACACCTTC. Translating gives CASSVAWTTPGYTF.

CDR3 nucleotide sequence: TGTGCCAGCAGCCAGGGGACGGCATCTTATAATTCACCCCTCCACTTT. Amino acid sequence: CASSQGTASYNSPLHF. The chain uses TRBV7-6 and TRBJ1-6; TRBD1 is a possible D gene (6 bases). V lost 5 bases and J lost 4, with 15 bases in between. The CDR3 has 16 amino acids. Germline assignment: CDR1 SGHVS and CDR2 FNYEAQ.

The V gene is TRBV7-2, the J gene TRBJ2-7; 8 nucleotides match TRBD2. CDR3 length: 16 amino acids. Germline V gene data show CDR1 as SGHTA and CDR2 as FQGNSA. Trimming removed 1 base from V and 2 bases from J; junction bases left unmatched: 7. CDR3 amino acids: CASSLGPSGGAYEQYF. The CDR3 nucleotides read TGTGCCAGCAGCTTAGGGCCATCCGGGGGGGCCTACGAGCAGTACTTC.

V gene TRBV11-2 combines with J gene TRBJ1-3, with 8 bases matching TRBD1. V shed 4 bases, J shed 4 bases, and the junction held 9 bases outside the gene matches. CDR3 length: 16 amino acids. The germline gives CDR1 SGHAT, CDR2 FQNNGV. The CDR3 is CASSSSDRGAGNTIYF. The CDR3 coding sequence is TGTGCCAGCAGCTCCTCTGACAGGGGCGCCGGAAACACCATATATTTT.

The genes are TRBV7-3 and TRBJ1-1; D remains ambiguous. Germline loops: CDR1 SGHTA, CDR2 FQGTGA. Trimming took 4 bases from V and 2 from J, leaving 8 bases between them. This CDR3 comprises 13 residues. CDR3 bases: TGTGCCAGCAGCTGGGCGAGAAACACTGAAGCTTTCTTT. Its translation is CASSWARNTEAFF.

The chain employs TRBV11-3 and TRBJ2-1; weak D call: TRBD1 (5 bases). In germline, CDR1 is SGHNT, CDR2 YENEEA. Trimming left V 5 bases short and J 5 bases short, with 7 bases between. The CDR3 length is 12 residues. CDR3 in amino acids: CASSMTDNEQFF. The CDR3 DNA reads TGTGCCAGCAGCATGACAGACAATGAGCAGTTCTTC. Full variable domain (missing parts from reference TRBV11-3 and TRBJ2-1): EAGVVQSPRYKIIEKKQPVAFWCNPISGHNTLYWYLQNLGQGPELLIRYENEEAVDDSQLPKDRFSAERLKGVDSTLKIQPAELGDSAVYLCASSMTDNEQFFGPGTRLTVL.

The genes are TRBV7-9 and TRBJ2-7; no definite D call. This CDR3 spans 14 amino acids. Germline assignment: CDR1 SEHNR and CDR2 FQNEAQ (reference sequence). The V end lost 5 bases, the J end lost 6 bases, and 17 bases lay between the germline ends. CDR3 residues: CASSLSITRSEQYF. CDR3 nucleotides: TGTGCCAGCAGCCTTTCAATCACACGCAGCGAGCAGTACTTC. Complete variable domain (other parts from reference TRBV7-9 and TRBJ2-7): DTGVSQNPRHKITKRGQNVTFRCDPISEHNRLYWYRQTLGQGPEFLTYFQNEAQLEKSRLLSDRFSAERPKGSFSTLEIQRTEQGDSAMYLCASSLSITRSEQYFGPGTRLTVT.

The chain is built from TRBV12-5 and TRBJ2-1; 10 nucleotides align to TRBD1. After removal of 6 bases from V and 7 bases from J, the junction contained 6 bases not matched to a gene. The CDR3 runs to 14 residues. Germline CDR1 and CDR2: LGHNT and FRNRAP. In DNA form, the CDR3 reads TGTGCTAGTGGCAGGGGGGGACAGGGGAATGAGCAGTTCTTC. This codes for CASGRGGQGNEQFF.

This clone occurred once. Other DNA sequences in the sample encode the same CDR3. This chain joins TRBV4-1 and TRBJ1-6, with 7 bases lining up with TRBD1. The V and J ends lost 4 bases and 5 bases, in that order; junction bases with no gene match: 5. The CDR3 is 15 residues long. Germline CDR1 MGHRA, CDR2 YSYEKL. The CDR3 spells CASSLRDRDNSPLHF. Written as DNA, the CDR3 is TGCGCCAGCAGCCTCCGAGACAGGGATAATTCACCCCTCCACTTT.

The chain employs TRBV10-3 and TRBJ1-4; 9 bases are a match to TRBD1. The CDR3 spans 13 residues. V lost 10 bases, J lost 8 bases, and 8 bases stayed unmatched. Germline V gives CDR1 ENHRY, CDR2 SYGVKD. The CDR3 DNA reads TGTGCCACCTTGGACAGGGGAGAGGAAAAACTGTTTTTT. It specifies CATLDRGEEKLFF.

This chain uses TRBV6-6 with TRBJ1-1, with D perhaps TRBD1 (6 bases). The CDR3 runs 14 residues. Germline-derived CDR1 and CDR2 are MNHNY and SVGAGI (reference sequence). V lost 5 bases, J lost 0 bases, and 10 bases lay in between. The CDR3 reads CASSAGQMNTEAFF. The CDR3 DNA reads as TGTGCCAGCAGTGCCGGACAGATGAACACTGAAGCTTTCTTT.

J is TRBJ2-7 and V is TRBV5-6; D perhaps matches TRBD2 (5 bases). CDR3 length equals 12 residues. CDR1 is SGHDT, CDR2 YYEEEE, per germline. V lost 0 bases, J lost 7 bases, and 8 bases lay in between. This CDR3 reads CASSLVGREQYF. The CDR3 nucleotides are TGTGCCAGCAGCTTGGTAGGGAGAGAGCAGTACTTC. Together with reference TRBV5-6 and TRBJ2-7, the CDR3 gives the full variable domain: DAGVTQSPTHLIKTRGQQVTLRCSPKSGHDTVSWYQQALGQGPQFIFQYYEEEERQRGNFPDRFSGHQFPNYSSELNVNALLLGDSALYLCASSLVGREQYFGPGTRLTVT.